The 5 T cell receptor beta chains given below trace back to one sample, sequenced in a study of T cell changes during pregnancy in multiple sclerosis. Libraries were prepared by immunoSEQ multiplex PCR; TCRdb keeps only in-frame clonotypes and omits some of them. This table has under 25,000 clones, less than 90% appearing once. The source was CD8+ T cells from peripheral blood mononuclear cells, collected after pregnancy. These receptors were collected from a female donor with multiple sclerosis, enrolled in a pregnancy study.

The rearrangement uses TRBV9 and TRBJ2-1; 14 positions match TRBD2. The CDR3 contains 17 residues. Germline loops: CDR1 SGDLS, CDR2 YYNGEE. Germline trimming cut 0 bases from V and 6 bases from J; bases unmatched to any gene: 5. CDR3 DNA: TGTGCCAGCAGCGTAGTCCCCGGGACTAGCGGGAGCAATGAGCAGTTCTTC. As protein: CASSVVPGTSGSNEQFF.

The CDR3 DNA reads as TGTGCCAGCAGTTACTCGGGAGGGGGGGACGGAGCTTTCTTT. It translates to CASSYSGGGDGAFF. The chain carries TRBV6-5 and TRBJ1-1, with a weak D call TRBD1 (6 bases). CDR3 length: 14 amino acids. The V end lost 0 bases, the J end lost 10 bases, and 15 bases lay between the germline ends. CDR1 MNHEY and CDR2 SVGAGI come from the germline V gene.

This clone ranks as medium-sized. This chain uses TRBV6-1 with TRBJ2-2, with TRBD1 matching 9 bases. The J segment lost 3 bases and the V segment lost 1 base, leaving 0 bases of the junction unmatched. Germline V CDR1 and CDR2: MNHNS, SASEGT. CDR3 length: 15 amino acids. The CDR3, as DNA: TGTGCCAGCAGTGAAGGGACAGGGGACACCGGGGAGCTGTTTTTT. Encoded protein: CASSEGTGDTGELFF.

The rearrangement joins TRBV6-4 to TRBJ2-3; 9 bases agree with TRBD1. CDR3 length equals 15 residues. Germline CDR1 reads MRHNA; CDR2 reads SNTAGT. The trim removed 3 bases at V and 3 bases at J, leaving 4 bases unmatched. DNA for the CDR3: TGTGCCAGCAGTGAGGGGGGGACAGGGACAGATACGCAGTATTTT. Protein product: CASSEGGTGTDTQYF.

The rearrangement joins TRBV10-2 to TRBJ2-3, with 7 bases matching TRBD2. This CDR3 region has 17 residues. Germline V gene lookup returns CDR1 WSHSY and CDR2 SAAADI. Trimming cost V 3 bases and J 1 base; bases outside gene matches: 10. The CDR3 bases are TGCGCCAGCAGTGAATCCCTCTGGCTAGCGGGCACAGATACGCAGTATTTT. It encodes CASSESLWLAGTDTQYF.